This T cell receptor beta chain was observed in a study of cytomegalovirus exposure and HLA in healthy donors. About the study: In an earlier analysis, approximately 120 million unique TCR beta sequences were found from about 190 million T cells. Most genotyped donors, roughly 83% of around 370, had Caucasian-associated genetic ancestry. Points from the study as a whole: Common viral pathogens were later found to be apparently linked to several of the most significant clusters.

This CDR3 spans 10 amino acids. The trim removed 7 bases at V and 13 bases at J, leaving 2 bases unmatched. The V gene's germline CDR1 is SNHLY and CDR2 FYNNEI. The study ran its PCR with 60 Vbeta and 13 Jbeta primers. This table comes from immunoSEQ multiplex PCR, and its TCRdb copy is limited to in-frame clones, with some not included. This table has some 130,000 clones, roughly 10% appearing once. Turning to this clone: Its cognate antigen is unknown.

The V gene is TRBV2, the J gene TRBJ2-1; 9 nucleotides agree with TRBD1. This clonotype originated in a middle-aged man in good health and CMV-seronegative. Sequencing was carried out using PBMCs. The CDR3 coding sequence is TGTGCCAGCATGGGACAGGGACAGTTCTTC. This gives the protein CASMGQGQFF.